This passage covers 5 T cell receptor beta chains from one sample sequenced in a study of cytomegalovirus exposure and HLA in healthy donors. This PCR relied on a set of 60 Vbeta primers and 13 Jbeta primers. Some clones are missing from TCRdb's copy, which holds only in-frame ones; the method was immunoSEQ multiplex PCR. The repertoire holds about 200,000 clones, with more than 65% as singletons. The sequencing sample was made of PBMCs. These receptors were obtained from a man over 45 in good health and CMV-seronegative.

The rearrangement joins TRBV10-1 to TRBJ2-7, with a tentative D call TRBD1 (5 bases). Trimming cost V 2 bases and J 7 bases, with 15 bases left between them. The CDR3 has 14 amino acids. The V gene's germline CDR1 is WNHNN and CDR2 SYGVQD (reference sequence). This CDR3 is CASSEGQGAREQYF. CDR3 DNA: TGCGCCAGCAGTGAGGGGCAAGGGGCGAGGGAGCAGTACTTC.

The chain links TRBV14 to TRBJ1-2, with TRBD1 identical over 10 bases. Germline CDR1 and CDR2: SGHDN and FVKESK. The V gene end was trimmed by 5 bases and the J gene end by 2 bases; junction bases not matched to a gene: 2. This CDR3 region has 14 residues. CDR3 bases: TGTGCCAGCAGCACGGGACAGGGGAACTATGGCTACACCTTC. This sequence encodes CASSTGQGNYGYTF.

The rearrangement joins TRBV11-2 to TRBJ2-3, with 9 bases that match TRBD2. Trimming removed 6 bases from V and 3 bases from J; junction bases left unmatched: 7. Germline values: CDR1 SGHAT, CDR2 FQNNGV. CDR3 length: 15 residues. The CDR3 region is CASRDWTSETDTQYF. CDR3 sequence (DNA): TGTGCCAGCAGGGATTGGACTAGCGAGACAGATACGCAGTATTTT. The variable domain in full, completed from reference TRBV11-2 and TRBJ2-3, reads EAGVAQSPRYKIIEKRQSVAFWCNPISGHATLYWYQQILGQGPKLLIQFQNNGVVDDSQLPKDRFSAERLKGVDSTLKIQPAKLEDSAVYLCASRDWTSETDTQYFGPGTRLTVL.

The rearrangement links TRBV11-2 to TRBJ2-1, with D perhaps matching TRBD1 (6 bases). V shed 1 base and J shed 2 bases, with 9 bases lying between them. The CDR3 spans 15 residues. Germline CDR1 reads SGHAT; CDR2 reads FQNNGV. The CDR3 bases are TGTGCCAGCAGCTTAGTTAGGGGGACCTACAATGAGCAGTTCTTC. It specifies CASSLVRGTYNEQFF. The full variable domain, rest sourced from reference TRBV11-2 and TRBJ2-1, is EAGVAQSPRYKIIEKRQSVAFWCNPISGHATLYWYQQILGQGPKLLIQFQNNGVVDDSQLPKDRFSAERLKGVDSTLKIQPAKLEDSAVYLCASSLVRGTYNEQFFGPGTRLTVL.

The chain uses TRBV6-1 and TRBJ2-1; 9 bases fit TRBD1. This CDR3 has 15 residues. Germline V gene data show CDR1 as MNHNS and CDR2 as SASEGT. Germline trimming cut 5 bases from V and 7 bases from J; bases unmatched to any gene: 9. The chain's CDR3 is CASSLPGTGRNEQFF. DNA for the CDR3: TGTGCCAGCAGTCTTCCCGGGACAGGGAGGAATGAGCAGTTCTTC.